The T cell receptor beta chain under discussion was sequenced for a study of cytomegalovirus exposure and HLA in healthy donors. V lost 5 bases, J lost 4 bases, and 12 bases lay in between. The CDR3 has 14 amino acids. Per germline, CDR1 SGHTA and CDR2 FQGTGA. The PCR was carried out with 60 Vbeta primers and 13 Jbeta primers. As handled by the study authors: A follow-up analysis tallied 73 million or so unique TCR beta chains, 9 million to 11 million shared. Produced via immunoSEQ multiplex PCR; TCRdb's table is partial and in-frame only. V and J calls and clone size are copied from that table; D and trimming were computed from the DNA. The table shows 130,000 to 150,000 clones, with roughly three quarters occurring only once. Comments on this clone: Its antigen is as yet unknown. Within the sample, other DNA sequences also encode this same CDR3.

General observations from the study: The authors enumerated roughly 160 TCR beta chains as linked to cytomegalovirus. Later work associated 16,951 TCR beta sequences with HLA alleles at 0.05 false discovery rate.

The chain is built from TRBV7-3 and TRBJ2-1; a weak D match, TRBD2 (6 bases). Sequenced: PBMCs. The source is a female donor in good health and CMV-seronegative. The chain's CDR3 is CASSPGGTYNEQFF. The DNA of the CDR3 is TGTGCCAGCAGCCCCGGGGGAACATACAATGAGCAGTTCTTC.